This T cell receptor (beta chain) was recovered during a study of blood T cell repertoires in COVID-19. Study background: PBMCs, B-cell-depleted T cells, or T cells provided the cDNA or gDNA that made up the material.

The V gene lost 4 bases and the J gene lost 2 bases, with 8 bases spanning the gap. The germline gives CDR1 WNHNN, CDR2 SYGVQD (reference sequence). The CDR3 is 14 amino acids. This clone was seen a few times. In the source study's methods: Scientists estimated how many nucleated cells there were by amplifying reference gene primers. Sequencing was performed with immunoSEQ multiplex PCR; in TCRdb, only in-frame clones are kept and a portion is missing. V, J and clone size derive from that table, while D and trimming were established from the DNA sequence. The table includes around 140,000 clones, 70% to 85% detected once.

Sequencing was carried out using peripheral blood. The TCR originated in a man aged 60-69 years with active or convalescent COVID-19. This chain joins TRBV10-1 and TRBJ2-2; no clear D gene. The DNA of the CDR3 is TGCGCCAGCAGTGTAACACGAAACACCGGGGAGCTGTTTTTT. Translation gives CASSVTRNTGELFF.